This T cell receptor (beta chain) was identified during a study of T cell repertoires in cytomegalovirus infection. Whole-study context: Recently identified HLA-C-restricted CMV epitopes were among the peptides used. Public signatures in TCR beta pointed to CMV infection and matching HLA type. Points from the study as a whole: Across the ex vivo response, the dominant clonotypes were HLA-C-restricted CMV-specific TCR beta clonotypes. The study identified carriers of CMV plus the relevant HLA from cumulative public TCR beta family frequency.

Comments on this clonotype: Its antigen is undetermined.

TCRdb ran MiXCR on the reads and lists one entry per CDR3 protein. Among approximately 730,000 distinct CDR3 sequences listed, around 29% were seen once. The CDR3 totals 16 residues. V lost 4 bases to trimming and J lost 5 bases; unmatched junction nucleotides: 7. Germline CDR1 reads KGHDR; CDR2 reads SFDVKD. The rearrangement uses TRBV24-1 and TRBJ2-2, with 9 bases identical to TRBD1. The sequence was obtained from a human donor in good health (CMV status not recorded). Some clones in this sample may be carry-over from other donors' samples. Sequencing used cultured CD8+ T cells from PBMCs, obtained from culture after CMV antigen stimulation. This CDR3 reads CATSDSSQGATGELFF. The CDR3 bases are TGTGCCACCAGTGACTCCTCACAGGGGGCGACCGGGGAGCTGTTTTTT.